The sample holds a few counts of the clone carrying this T cell receptor (beta chain). Its target is not known. This entry comes from a study of CD8 T cells in ankylosing spondylitis. The study, taken as a whole, reports: Before this, some motif variants had been reported in reactive arthritis synovial fluid and blood.

TCRdb used MiXCR to reprocess the 5' RACE reads, holding one entry per CDR3 protein. This sample yields approximately 110,000 distinct CDR3 sequences, of which approximately 25% are seen a single time; approximately 13% belongs to the top ten. Specimen: synovial fluid, either unsorted or a sorted T cell fraction (not recorded which). The sequence was collected from a male donor with ankylosing spondylitis.

CDR3 DNA: TGCAGTGCCTCTACTAGCGGGAGTTTGTACGAGCAGTACTTC. This translates into CSASTSGSLYEQYF. This chain joins TRBV20-1 and TRBJ2-7, with 11 bases that match TRBD2. Germline-derived CDR1 and CDR2 are DFQATT and SNEGSKA (reference sequence). The CDR3 totals 14 residues. J gave up 4 bases and V 6 bases, and 8 bases lay outside the gene matches.